These 9 T cell receptor beta chains came from one sample sequenced in a study of blood T cell repertoires in COVID-19. Measured with immunoSEQ multiplex PCR; TCRdb has only the in-frame clones, and not every one. The sample holds tens of thousands of clones, approximately 88% seen once. Sequencing was performed on peripheral blood. The source is an older man with active or convalescent COVID-19.

J is TRBJ1-5 and V is TRBV6-2 or TRBV6-3; TRBD1 aligns across 12 bases. Losses at the gene ends were 5 bases for V and 5 bases for J; bases not matched to a gene: 10. Germline V gene sequence: CDR1 MNHEY, CDR2 SVGEGT. This CDR3 comprises 17 residues. CDR3 protein: CASSHRRDRGQDQPQHF. CDR3 DNA: TGTGCCAGCAGTCACCGACGGGACAGGGGGCAGGATCAGCCCCAGCATTTT.

The chain joins TRBV2 to TRBJ1-1; a weak D match, TRBD1 (6 bases). The CDR3 loop spans 15 amino acids. Looked up from germline, CDR1 is SNHLY and CDR2 is FYNNEI. Trimming took off 6 bases at V and 1 base at J, with 15 bases between the two ends. The CDR3 sequence: CASRVRGLGNTEAFF. The CDR3, as DNA: TGTGCCAGCAGAGTCAGGGGTTTAGGGAACACTGAAGCTTTCTTT.

The gene calls are TRBV4-3 and TRBJ2-7; D may be TRBD1 (5 bases). The CDR3 runs to 13 residues. V lost 2 bases and J 3 bases, leaving 8 bases between the germline ends. Germline CDR1 and CDR2: LGHNA and YSLEER. CDR3 sequence reads: CASSQYRYYEQYF. In DNA form, the CDR3 reads TGCGCCAGCAGCCAATACAGGTACTACGAGCAGTACTTC.

This clone was seen only a few times. V usage is TRBV5-1 and J usage is TRBJ1-4; D ambiguous. The ends were cut back, 4 bases at V and 4 bases at J, with 11 bases in the middle. The length of the CDR3 is 14 residues. Germline lookup yields CDR1 SGHRS and CDR2 YFSETQ. CDR3 region: CASSPGSGNEKLFF. The CDR3 DNA follows: TGCGCCAGCAGCCCCGGGTCGGGTAATGAAAAACTGTTTTTT.

This clone was seen a handful of times. The V gene is TRBV6-5, the J gene TRBJ2-7; possibly TRBD1 for D (6 bases). Trimming shortened V by 0 bases and J by 4 bases, and 16 bases separated the two germline ends. The CDR3 is made up of 16 amino acids. Germline V gives CDR1 MNHEY, CDR2 SVGAGI. The chain's CDR3 is CASSYSGAVGRYEQYF. The CDR3 DNA reads TGTGCCAGCAGTTACTCGGGGGCCGTCGGTCGGTACGAGCAGTACTTC.

The rearrangement joins TRBV6-5 to TRBJ2-1; 9 bases align to TRBD2. CDR1 is MNHEY, CDR2 SVGAGI, per germline. V shed 0 bases and J 10 bases; nucleotides not matched to a gene: 7. This CDR3 has 15 amino acids. In DNA, the CDR3 is TGTGCCAGCAGTTACTCGAGTCTAGCGGGGTCCGAGCAGTTCTTC. Its protein product is CASSYSSLAGSEQFF.

The rearrangement joins TRBV20-1 to TRBJ2-2, with TRBD1 matching 7 bases. V shed 3 bases, J shed 3 bases, and the junction held 4 bases outside the gene matches. CDR3 length: 14 residues. Germline CDR1 reads DFQATT; CDR2 reads SNEGSKA (reference sequence). The CDR3 nucleotides are TGCAGTGCTAGTCGCCAGGGGGACACCGGGGAGCTGTTTTTT. Its protein product is CSASRQGDTGELFF.

The chain combines TRBV4-2 with TRBJ2-7; D perhaps matches TRBD2 (6 bases). The CDR3 spans 14 residues. V was cut by 1 base and J by 3 bases, with 10 bases left in between. CDR1 is LGHNA and CDR2 is YNFKEQ in the germline V gene. The CDR3 reads CASSQVLTSYEQYF. The CDR3, as DNA: TGTGCCAGCAGCCAAGTTTTGACTAGCTACGAGCAGTACTTC.

This clone was detected only a few times. The chain couples TRBV5-1 to TRBJ2-2, with 7 bases lining up with TRBD1. Germline V gives CDR1 SGHRS, CDR2 YFSETQ. This CDR3 contains 13 residues. V lost 4 bases to trimming and J lost 5 bases; unmatched junction nucleotides: 2. The CDR3 nucleotides read TGCGCCAGCAGCACAGGGGTTACCGGGGAGCTGTTTTTT. Translated, it gives CASSTGVTGELFF.